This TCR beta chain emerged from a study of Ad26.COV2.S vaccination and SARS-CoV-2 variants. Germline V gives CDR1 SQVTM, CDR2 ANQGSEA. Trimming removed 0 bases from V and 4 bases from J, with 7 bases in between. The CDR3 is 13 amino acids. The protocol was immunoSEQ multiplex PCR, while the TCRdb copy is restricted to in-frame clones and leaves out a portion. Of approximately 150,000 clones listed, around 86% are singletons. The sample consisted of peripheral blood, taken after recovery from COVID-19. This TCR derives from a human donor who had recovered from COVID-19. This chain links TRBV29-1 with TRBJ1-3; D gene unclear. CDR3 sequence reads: CSVEDVGGNTIYF. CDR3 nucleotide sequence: TGCAGCGTTGAAGATGTGGGAGGAAACACCATATATTTT.